What follows describes a single T cell receptor (beta chain). In this CDR3 the conserved last residue, phenylalanine or tryptophan, is missing, so a read error is likely. The sample is drawn from a study of cytomegalovirus exposure and HLA in healthy donors. The V and J ends lost 3 bases and 4 bases respectively, with 22 bases between them. The germline CDR1 and CDR2 sequences are SGDLS and YYNGEE. CDR3 length: 17 amino acids. Primers: 60 Vbeta forward and 13 Jbeta reverse. The protocol was immunoSEQ multiplex PCR, while the TCRdb copy is restricted to in-frame clones and leaves out a portion. The sample records some 130,000 clones, 70% to 85% being singletons.

Sequenced material: PBMCs. The sequence was obtained from a male donor in good health and CMV-seropositive. The chain carries TRBV9 and TRBJ1-2, with a weak D call TRBD1 (6 bases). The CDR3 reads CASSGVQFRQGTYGYTL. DNA of the CDR3: TGTGCCAGCAGCGGCGTCCAATTTAGGCAGGGGACCTATGGCTACACCCTC.